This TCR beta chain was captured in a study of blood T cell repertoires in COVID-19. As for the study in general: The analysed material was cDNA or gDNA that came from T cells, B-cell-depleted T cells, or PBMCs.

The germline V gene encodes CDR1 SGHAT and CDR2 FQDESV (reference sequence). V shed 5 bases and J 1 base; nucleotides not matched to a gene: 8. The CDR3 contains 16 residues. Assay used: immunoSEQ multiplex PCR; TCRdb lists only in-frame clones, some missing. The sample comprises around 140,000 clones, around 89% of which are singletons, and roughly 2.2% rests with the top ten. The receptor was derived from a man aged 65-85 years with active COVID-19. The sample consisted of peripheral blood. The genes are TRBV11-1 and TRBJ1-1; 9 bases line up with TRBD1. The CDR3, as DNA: TGTGCCAGCAGCCCGGGACAGGGCATACCGAACACTGAAGCTTTCTTT. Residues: CASSPGQGIPNTEAFF.